This T cell receptor beta chain was captured by sequencing in a study of beta chain features in type 1 diabetes. Regarding the study as a whole: Shorter TCRB CDR3s, moderately but significantly so, marked every one of the four CD4+ subsets in Type 1 diabetes patients. Fewer insertions but more deletions were seen at VDJ junctions in type 1 diabetes patients.

Regarding this clone: Its antigen is currently unknown.

Trimming took 5 bases from V and 3 from J, leaving 14 bases between them. This CDR3 has 15 amino acids. The germline V gene encodes CDR1 LNHDA and CDR2 SQIVND (reference sequence). Since all of the isolated RNA was reverse transcribed, expressed TCRB transcripts were what got sequenced. TCRdb's table, derived via immunoSEQ multiplex PCR, lists solely in-frame clones and lacks some. Here the sample spans hundreds of thousands of clones, 13% being singletons. Material for sequencing was naive CD4+ T cells from blood. The genes are TRBV19 and TRBJ1-3; maybe TRBD1 (5 bases). This receptor was taken from a man aged 18-30 years with type 1 diabetes. This CDR3 is CASSPPRGIGNTIYF. The CDR3 nucleotides read TGTGCCAGTAGTCCTCCTCGGGGGATTGGAAACACCATATATTTT.